This passage covers 15 T cell receptor beta chains from one sample sequenced in a study of blood T cell repertoires in COVID-19 (TCRdb year 2020). Receptor amplification or capture employed the immunoSEQ multiplex PCR assay. TCRdb re-hosts the immuneACCESS table, in-frame sequences only. Its copies lack some clones; in the studies checked, an unresolved V gene accounts for under half of them, and the cause for the rest is not known. This sample gives about 54,000 clones in total; roughly 83% of them show up just once. The ten largest clones represent roughly 5.2% of the sample. The sample taken for sequencing was peripheral blood. The source of these receptors is a human donor in a cohort sampled during active COVID-19.

The chain uses TRBV18 and TRBJ1-1, with D maybe TRBD1 (5 bases). This CDR3 comprises 15 residues. V was cut by 3 bases and J by 3 bases, with 14 bases left in between. In germline, CDR1 is KGHSH, CDR2 LQKENI. The CDR3 here is CASSPLPQGYTEAFF. The DNA for the CDR3 is TGTGCCAGCTCACCTTTACCCCAGGGTTACACTGAAGCTTTCTTT.

V is TRBV27 and J is TRBJ2-5; 12 bases align to TRBD2. Trimming cost V 1 base and J 3 bases; bases outside gene matches: 9. CDR1 is MNHEY, CDR2 SMNVEV, per germline (reference sequence). This CDR3 is built from 18 residues. Here the CDR3 DNA reads TGTGCCAGCAGTTTATGGGGCGTGACTAGCGGGGGAAAAGAGACCCAGTACTTC. Translated: CASSLWGVTSGGKETQYF.

This chain links TRBV3-1 (or the pseudogene TRBV3-2) with TRBJ1-5; D gene uncertain. V shed 1 base and J shed 5 bases, with 12 bases lying between them. CDR1 is LGHDT, CDR2 YNNKEL, per germline (reference sequence). The CDR3 consists of 15 residues. The CDR3 sequence: CASSQGNGVHQPQHF. The CDR3 DNA reads as TGTGCCAGCAGCCAAGGGAACGGGGTCCATCAGCCCCAGCATTTT.

This rearrangement joins TRBV5-1 to TRBJ2-5; the D is unclear. V gave up 2 bases and J gave up 3 bases, with 17 bases separating them. Germline CDR1 and CDR2: SGHRS and YFSETQ. The CDR3 spans 16 residues. The chain's CDR3 is CASSFRPLAVKETQYF. In DNA, the CDR3 is TGCGCCAGCAGCTTCAGACCCTTGGCGGTCAAAGAGACCCAGTACTTC.

The chain has TRBV6-6 and TRBJ2-5, with 9 nucleotides matching TRBD1. With V trimmed by 4 bases and J by 5 bases, 5 bases remained unmatched. The V gene's germline CDR1 is MNHNY and CDR2 SVGAGI (reference sequence). CDR3 size: 14 residues. The CDR3 DNA reads as TGTGCCAGCAGTTCCACAGGGGGCCGGGAGACCCAGTACTTC. Translated: CASSSTGGRETQYF.

This clone has just a few counts. The V and J genes are TRBV7-2 and TRBJ1-5; D not certain. The V end lost 1 base, the J end lost 4 bases, and 5 bases lay between the germline ends. The CDR3 extends over 13 amino acids. CDR1 is SGHTA and CDR2 is FQGNSA in the germline V gene. The CDR3 spells CASSLGPNQPQHF. DNA for the CDR3: TGTGCCAGCAGCTTAGGTCCTAATCAGCCCCAGCATTTT.

J is TRBJ2-7 and V is TRBV3-1 (or the pseudogene TRBV3-2); D gene unclear. Looked up from germline, CDR1 is LGHDT and CDR2 is YNNKEL (reference sequence). V was cut by 1 base and J by 2 bases, with 3 bases left in between. This CDR3 contains 12 residues. CDR3 nucleotide sequence: TGTGCCAGCAGCCAAGTAACCTACGAGCAGTACTTC. Protein: CASSQVTYEQYF.

This clone appeared a few times. V gene TRBV12-5 combines with J gene TRBJ2-2; 9 bases match TRBD1. With V trimmed by 3 bases and J by 1 base, 6 bases remained unmatched. The CDR3 has 17 residues. Germline V gives CDR1 LGHNT, CDR2 FRNRAP. The CDR3 bases are TGTGCTAGTGGTTTAATTGGGGGACAGGGGAACACCGGGGAGCTGTTTTTT. Protein product: CASGLIGGQGNTGELFF.

A single count supports this clone. The rearrangement links TRBV6-5 to TRBJ1-1; D is unresolved. V was trimmed by 7 bases and J by 2 bases, leaving 11 bases between them. Germline V lookup: CDR1 MNHEY, CDR2 SVGAGI. The CDR3 loop spans 13 amino acids. The CDR3 spells CASTRVLNTEAFF. CDR3 DNA: TGTGCCAGCACCCGGGTACTCAACACTGAAGCTTTCTTT.

This clone was counted a single time. The chain carries TRBV6-6 and TRBJ1-1, with D possibly being TRBD1 (6 bases). V lost 5 bases and J lost 2, with 9 bases in between. Germline CDR1 and CDR2: MNHNY and SVGAGI (reference sequence). The CDR3 totals 13 residues. The CDR3 nucleotides are TGTGCCAGCAGTAGACAGGTAAACACTGAAGCTTTCTTT. Translating gives CASSRQVNTEAFF.

The rearrangement uses TRBV25-1 and TRBJ2-1, with D possibly matching TRBD2 (5 bases). From germline, CDR1 is MGHDK and CDR2 SYGVNS. V lost 3 bases, J lost 3 bases, and 15 bases lay in between. CDR3 size: 16 residues. CDR3 bases: TGTGCCAGCAGTGATCCTACGAGCGGTTTCTACAATGAGCAGTTCTTC. As protein: CASSDPTSGFYNEQFF.

This chain connects TRBV9 to TRBJ1-1; 7 positions match TRBD1. CDR3 length equals 14 residues. V dropped 2 bases and J dropped 5; count of bases not matched to a gene: 6. Germline loops: CDR1 SGDLS, CDR2 YYNGEE. The CDR3 DNA reads as TGTGCCAGCAGCGTGGCGACAGGGCGGACTGAAGCTTTCTTT. Its protein product is CASSVATGRTEAFF.

This clone was seen a few times. The V call is TRBV7-9, the J call TRBJ1-2; perhaps TRBD1 as D (5 bases). V was clipped by 5 bases and J by 5 bases, with 15 bases between them. The CDR3 runs 14 residues. The germline V gene has CDR1 SEHNR and CDR2 FQNEAQ (reference sequence). This CDR3 is CASSPMGLTYGYTF. For the CDR3, the DNA is TGTGCCAGCAGCCCGATGGGACTGACTTATGGCTACACCTTC.

V and J are TRBV7-3 and TRBJ2-5; the match to TRBD1 covers 8 bases. V lost 3 bases to trimming and J lost 4 bases; unmatched junction nucleotides: 4. The CDR3 runs to 14 residues. Germline V CDR1 and CDR2: SGHTA, FQGTGA. The CDR3 coding sequence is TGTGCCAGCAGCTTTACAGGGGGGCGAGAGACCCAGTACTTC. It translates to CASSFTGGRETQYF.

This clone was counted between two and nine times. This rearrangement joins TRBV4-3 to TRBJ2-7; possible D gene TRBD2, 5 bases. Germline-derived CDR1 and CDR2 are LGHNA and YSLEER. Trimming took 2 bases from V and 6 from J, leaving 14 bases between them. CDR3 length: 14 amino acids. The CDR3 sequence is CASSQQDSTSEQYF. The CDR3 DNA reads as TGCGCCAGCAGCCAACAGGACTCTACCAGCGAGCAGTACTTC.